This TCR beta chain comes out of a study of shared clonotypes between healthy human individuals (dated by TCRdb to 2018 to 2021). Looking at the study overall: The cohort included a few men and a couple of women between 18 and 49 years of age. For each donor, CD4 naive and CD4 memory were each run on three plates, CD8 naive on two plates, and CD8 memory on one plate. To estimate repertoire size and how much clonotypes are shared between individuals, the study performed deep sequencing of blood TCR repertoires from five healthy adults. To increase sequencing depth and limit assay-specific biases, TCR repertoire library preparation and sequencing were carried out by different laboratories using diverse techniques. Leukapheresis yielded between about 0.85 and 9.5 billion PBMCs per donor. The full study reports these points: Because the study included only a small number of donors, the genetic and exposure-history diversity represented was limited. Compared with non-shared clonotypes, the clonotypes found in all four sorted-subset donors had higher generation probabilities. Larger estimated clonotype richness was generally found for naive subsets than for memory subsets. Sampling was restricted to blood, and TCR repertoires in tissues likely differ from the TCR repertoires found in blood. Rarefaction of sorted-subset datasets indicated incomplete sequencing despite the large sequencing depth. Sharing across several donors was observed for about 4.8% of naive CD4, about 3.2% of naive CD8, 2% to 2.5% of memory CD4, and about 0.38% of memory CD8 clonotypes. Based on pairwise subsampling, the degree of clonotype sharing among donors was expected to be affected by sequencing depth.

About this clone itself: Its cognate antigen has yet to be identified. Base qualities are missing; no much larger clone stands one base away.

Using the deep immunoSEQ assay, TCR CDR3 regions were amplified from genomic DNA by multiplex PCR. Extracted genomic DNA from each cell subset was distributed evenly across all wells of several immunoSEQ 96-well plates, and each plate was treated as a replicate. For sorted subsets, 200 to 250 ng of genomic DNA, equivalent to 30,000 or so T cell genomes, went into each replicate PCR. The purified libraries were quantified using a Qubit 3.0 fluorometer, sized with a Bioanalyzer 2100, and then quantified again using the KAPA Library Quantification kit. Each immunoSEQ 96-well plate was sequenced on its own single-read 150-cycle Illumina NextSeq 550 flow cell. On the study's bioinformatics: Because only junctional sequences without quality scores were contained in the immunoSEQ output, filtering matching that applied to full-length reads could not be performed. To assign V/J genes and CDR3, sequences were annotated against IMGT germline references using PyIR, a Python wrapper for IgBLAST v1.9. Reads with weak V/J assignments (E-value above 1e-6), missing CDR3, stop codons, out-of-frame junctions, or ambiguous translated residues were removed. V3J clonotypes were defined as sequences sharing an identical inferred V gene, J gene, and CDR3 amino acid sequence. The percentage overlap between two repertoires was calculated by dividing the number of shared unique clonotypes by the size of the smaller repertoire. Richness of each repertoire was evaluated using RTK rarefaction, the Chao1 estimator, and Recon v2.1 estimates of unobserved clonotypes. Generation probabilities for all TCRbeta clonotypes obtained by the gDNA method from a few donors were computed using OLGA. What TCRdb holds here is the immuneACCESS table cut down to in-frame rearrangements. Part of the clones is not present; checked against another copy, under half of the missing clones reflect an unresolved V gene, and the others are unexplained. That table supplies the V and J calls and clone size; D and trimming were determined from the DNA. Here the sample has 850,000 to 1,200,000 clones; around 74% occur a single time. The ten largest clones add up to around 1.5% of the sample.

The CDR3 measures 14 amino acids from cysteine to phenylalanine. Here the CDR3 DNA is all that survives: 42 bases in frame from base 1. Taken from the germline V gene (reference sequence), the CDR1 and CDR2 loops are MNHNY and SVGAGI. V trim: 7 bases; J trim: 1 base; unmatched bases: 5. The donors were healthy, HIV-negative adults who had no recently reported acute infections or vaccinations. Every donor was a Caucasian adult living in Nashville, Tennessee, USA. CD4+ T cells were enriched through magnetic negative selection, after which naive cells were positively selected on CD45RA and the remaining negative fraction served as the memory subset. After blood collection by leukapheresis, PBMCs were isolated using Ficoll-Histopaque density gradient centrifugation and then cryopreserved in the vapor phase of liquid nitrogen. Analytical flow cytometry was used to check the purity and quantity of each magnetically sorted T cell population. From each sorted fraction, genomic DNA was isolated and quantified by UV absorbance on a Nanodrop 2000c.

The clonotype was recovered from a man younger than 30 in good health. The sequenced material came from memory CD4+ T cells sorted from blood. The cell subset or site label of this sample denotes: CD45RA-negative fraction. The chain was built from TRBV6-6 and TRBJ1-1, with TRBD1 matching 8 junction bases. The CDR3 region reads CASNLRGPNTEAFF. The DNA sequence is as follows: TGTGCCAGCAACCTCAGGGGGCCGAACACTGAAGCTTTCTTT.